This record looks at one TCR beta chain sequence and its context. What it recognizes is unknown. Treatment specified: oral pan-JAK inhibitor, 5-10 mg twice daily. Samples from alopecia areata patients were lesional scalp punch biopsies and peripheral blood. This sample was included in a study of CD8+ T cells in alopecia areata. Study-level background: Treated patients were given 5 to 10 mg oral tofacitinib twice daily. General study findings and limits: Sharing of TCRs across patients appeared less clear than in mice, possibly for HLA-related reasons.

The CDR3 totals 18 residues. The junction had 13 bases not matched to a gene; V was cut back by 1 base and J by 7 bases. Germline CDR1 and CDR2: MGHRA and YSYEKL. It was cDNA, reverse transcribed from extracted RNA, that served as the sequencing template. Clones were sequenced by immunoSEQ multiplex PCR, and TCRdb holds only the in-frame ones, with some missing. This sample has fewer than 150,000 clones, with roughly 82% found just once. Sample: CD8+ T cells sorted from blood, taken at week 4, from a patient treated with tofacitinib. V and J are TRBV4-1 and TRBJ2-1, with TRBD1 matching 10 bases. The receptor comes from a human donor with alopecia areata. The CDR3 spells CASSQGGTPGQGTNEQFF. The CDR3 DNA reads TGCGCCAGCAGCCAAGGGGGGACCCCGGGACAGGGGACGAATGAGCAGTTCTTC.